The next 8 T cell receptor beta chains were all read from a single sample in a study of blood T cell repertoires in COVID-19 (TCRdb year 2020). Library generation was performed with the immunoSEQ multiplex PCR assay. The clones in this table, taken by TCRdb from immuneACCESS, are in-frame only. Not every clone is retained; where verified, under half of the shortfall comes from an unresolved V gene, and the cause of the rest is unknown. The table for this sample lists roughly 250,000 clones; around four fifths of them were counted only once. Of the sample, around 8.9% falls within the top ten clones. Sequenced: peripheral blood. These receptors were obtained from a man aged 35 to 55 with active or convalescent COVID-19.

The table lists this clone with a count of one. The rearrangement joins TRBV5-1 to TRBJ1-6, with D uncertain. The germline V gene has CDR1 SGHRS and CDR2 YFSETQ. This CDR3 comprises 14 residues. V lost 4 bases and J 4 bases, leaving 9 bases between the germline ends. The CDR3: CASSLEPYNSPLHF. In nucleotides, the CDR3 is TGCGCCAGCAGCCTCGAGCCTTATAATTCACCCCTCCACTTT.

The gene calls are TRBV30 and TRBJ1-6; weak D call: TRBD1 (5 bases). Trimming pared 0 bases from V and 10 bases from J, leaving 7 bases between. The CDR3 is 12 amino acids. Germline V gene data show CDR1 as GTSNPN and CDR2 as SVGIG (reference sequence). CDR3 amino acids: CAWSVGESPLHF. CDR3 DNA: TGTGCCTGGAGTGTAGGGGAATCACCCCTCCACTTT.

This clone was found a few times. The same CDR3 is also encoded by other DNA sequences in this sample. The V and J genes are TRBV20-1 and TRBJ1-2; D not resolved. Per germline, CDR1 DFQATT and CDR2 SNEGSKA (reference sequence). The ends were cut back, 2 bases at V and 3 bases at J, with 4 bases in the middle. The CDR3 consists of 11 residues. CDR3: CSARSDYGYTF. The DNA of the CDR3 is TGCAGTGCTAGATCGGACTATGGCTACACCTTC.

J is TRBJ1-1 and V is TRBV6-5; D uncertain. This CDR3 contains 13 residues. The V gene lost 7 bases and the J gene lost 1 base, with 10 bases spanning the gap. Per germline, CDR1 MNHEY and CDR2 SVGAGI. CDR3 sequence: CASNRGANTEAFF. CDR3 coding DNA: TGTGCCAGCAACCGGGGAGCGAACACTGAAGCTTTCTTT.

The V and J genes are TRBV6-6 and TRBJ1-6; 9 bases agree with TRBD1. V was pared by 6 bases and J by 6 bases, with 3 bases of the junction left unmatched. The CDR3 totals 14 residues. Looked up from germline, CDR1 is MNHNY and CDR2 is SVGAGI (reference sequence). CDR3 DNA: TGTGCCAGCAGCCAGACAGGGGGTAATTCACCCCTCCACTTT. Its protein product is CASSQTGGNSPLHF.

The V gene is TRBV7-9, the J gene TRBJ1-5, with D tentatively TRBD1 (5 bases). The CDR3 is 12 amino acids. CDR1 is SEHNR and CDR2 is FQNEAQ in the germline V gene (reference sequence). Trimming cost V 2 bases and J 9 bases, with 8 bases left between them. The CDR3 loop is CASSLPGMPQHF. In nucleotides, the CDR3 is TGTGCCAGCAGCTTACCAGGGATGCCCCAGCATTTT.

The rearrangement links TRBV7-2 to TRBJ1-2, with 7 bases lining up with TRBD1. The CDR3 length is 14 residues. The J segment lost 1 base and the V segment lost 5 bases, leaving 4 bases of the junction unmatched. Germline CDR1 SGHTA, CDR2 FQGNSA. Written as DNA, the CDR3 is TGTGCCAGCAGCCCCCGGGACAGTAACTATGGCTACACCTTC. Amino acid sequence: CASSPRDSNYGYTF.

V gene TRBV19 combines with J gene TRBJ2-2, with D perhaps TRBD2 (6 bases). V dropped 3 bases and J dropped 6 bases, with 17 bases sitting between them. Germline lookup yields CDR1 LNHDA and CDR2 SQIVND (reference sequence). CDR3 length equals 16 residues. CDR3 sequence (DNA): TGTGCCAGTAGTATCCCGCGGGGAGGTAGGGCCGGGGAGCTGTTTTTT. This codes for CASSIPRGGRAGELFF.